The T cell receptor (beta chain) under discussion was sequenced for a study of blood T cell repertoires in COVID-19. Study as a whole: Samples came from the United States, Italy and Spain, spanning acute and convalescent COVID-19.

It was during active infection that Seattle patients were enrolled and then longitudinally followed. In the original analysis: Reference gene primer amplification yielded estimated nucleated cell counts. The repertoire was sequenced with immunoSEQ multiplex PCR; TCRdb's copy has only in-frame clones and lacks some. For V, J and clone size, that table is used; D and trimming come from the DNA. The top ten hold 15% to 20% of the sample, which has about 92,000 clones, about 83% seen once. J gave up 6 bases and V 1 base, and 1 base lay outside the gene matches. Germline V gene lookup returns CDR1 SGDLS and CDR2 YYNGEE. The CDR3 contains 15 residues.

The TCR originated in a woman in her fifties or sixties with COVID-19, enrolled during active disease. Source material: peripheral blood. V usage is TRBV9 and J usage is TRBJ2-2, with 12 bases fitting TRBD2. CDR3 in amino acids: CASSVRTSGAGELFF. The CDR3 DNA follows: TGTGCCAGCAGCGTACGGACTAGCGGGGCCGGGGAGCTGTTTTTT.